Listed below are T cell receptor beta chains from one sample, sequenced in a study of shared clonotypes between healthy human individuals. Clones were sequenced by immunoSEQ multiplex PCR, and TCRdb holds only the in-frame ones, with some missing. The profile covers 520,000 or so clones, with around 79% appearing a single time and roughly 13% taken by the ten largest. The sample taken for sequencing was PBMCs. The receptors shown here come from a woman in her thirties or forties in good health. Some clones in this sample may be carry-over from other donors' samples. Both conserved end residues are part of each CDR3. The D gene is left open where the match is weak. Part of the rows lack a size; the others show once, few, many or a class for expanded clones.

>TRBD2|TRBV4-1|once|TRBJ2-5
CASSQSSGRAPYF
TGCGCCAGCAGCCAAAGTAGCGGGAGGGCCCCTTACTTC
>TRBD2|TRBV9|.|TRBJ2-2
CASSVGSGANTGELFF
TGTGCCAGCAGCGTCGGTAGCGGGGCGAACACCGGGGAGCTGTTTTTT
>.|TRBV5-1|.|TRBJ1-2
CASSLGYYGYTF
TGCGCCAGCAGCTTGGGGTACTATGGCTACACCTTC
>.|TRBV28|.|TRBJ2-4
CASGTYLASKNIQYF
TGTGCCAGCGGGACATATCTAGCCTCCAAAAACATTCAGTACTTC
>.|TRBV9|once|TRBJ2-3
CASSVVAGVTDTQYF
TGTGCCAGCAGCGTAGTGGCAGGGGTAACAGATACGCAGTATTTT
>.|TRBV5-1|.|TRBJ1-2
CASSSRPPINYGYTF
TGCGCCAGCAGCTCCCGACCTCCCATTAACTATGGCTACACCTTC
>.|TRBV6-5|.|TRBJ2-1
CASSYGLRSSYNEQFF
TGTGCCAGCAGTTATGGTCTACGAAGCTCCTACAATGAGCAGTTCTTC
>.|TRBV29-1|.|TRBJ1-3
CGGHSGNTIYF
TGCGGCGGGCACTCTGGAAACACCATATATTTT
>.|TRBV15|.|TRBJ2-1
CATSRDPGSYNEQFF
TGTGCCACCAGCAGAGATCCGGGCTCCTACAATGAGCAGTTCTTC
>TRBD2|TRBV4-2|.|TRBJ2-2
CASSQVGAGASGTGELFF
TGTGCCAGCAGCCAAGTCGGGGCGGGAGCTTCGGGCACCGGGGAGCTGTTTTTT
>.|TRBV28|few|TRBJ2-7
CASSPWGYEQYF
TGTGCCAGCAGTCCCTGGGGGTACGAGCAGTACTTC
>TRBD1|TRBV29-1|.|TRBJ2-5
CSVGNRGLETQYF
TGCAGCGTTGGTAACAGGGGGTTAGAGACCCAGTACTTC
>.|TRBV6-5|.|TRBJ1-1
CASSYSGREAFF
TGTGCCAGCAGTTACTCAGGCAGGGAGGCTTTCTTT
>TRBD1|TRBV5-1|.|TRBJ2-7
CASSGTASSYEQYF
TGCGCCAGCAGCGGGACAGCTAGCTCCTACGAGCAGTACTTC
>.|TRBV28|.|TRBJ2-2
CASSTITTGTGELFF
TGTGCCAGCAGTACGATAACCACTGGGACCGGGGAGCTGTTTTTT
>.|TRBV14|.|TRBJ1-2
CASSPGPYGYTF
TGTGCCAGCAGCCCAGGACCCTATGGCTACACCTTC
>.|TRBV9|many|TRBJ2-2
CASSVVAGNTGELFF
TGTGCCAGCAGCGTAGTTGCGGGGAACACCGGGGAGCTGTTTTTT
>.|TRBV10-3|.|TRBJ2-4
CAISDPTLAGDIQYF
TGTGCCATCAGTGACCCGACTCTAGCTGGAGACATTCAGTACTTC
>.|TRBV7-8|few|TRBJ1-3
CASSSTLGAGNTIYF
TGTGCCAGCAGCTCTACCTTGGGGGCCGGAAACACCATATATTTT
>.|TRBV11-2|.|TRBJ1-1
CASSFGQNMNTEAFF
TGTGCCAGCAGCTTCGGACAGAACATGAACACTGAAGCTTTCTTT
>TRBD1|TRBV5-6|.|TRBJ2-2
CASSRGQGATGELFF
TGTGCCAGCAGCAGAGGACAGGGGGCAACCGGGGAGCTGTTTTTT
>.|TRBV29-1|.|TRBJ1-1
CSLGKGTEAFF
TGCAGCCTAGGCAAGGGCACTGAAGCTTTCTTT
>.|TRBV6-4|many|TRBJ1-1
CASSPGENTEAFF
TGTGCCAGCAGCCCGGGTGAGAACACTGAAGCTTTCTTT
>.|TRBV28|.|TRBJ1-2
CASSPSPHYGYTF
TGTGCCAGCAGTCCGTCCCCGCACTATGGCTACACCTTC
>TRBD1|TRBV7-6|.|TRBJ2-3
CASSQGQGDTQYF
TGTGCCAGCAGCCAAGGACAGGGTGATACGCAGTATTTT
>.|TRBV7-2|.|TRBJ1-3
CASSTRGSGNTIYF
TGTGCCAGCAGCACCCGGGGGTCTGGAAACACCATATATTTT
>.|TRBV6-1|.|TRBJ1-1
CASNRGDTEAFF
TGTGCCAGCAACAGAGGGGACACTGAAGCTTTCTTT
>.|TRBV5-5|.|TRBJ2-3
CASSLRQGDTDTQYF
TGTGCCAGCAGCTTGCGGCAGGGCGACACAGATACGCAGTATTTT
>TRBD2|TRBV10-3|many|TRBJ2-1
CSSAGANNEQFF
TGTTCTTCAGCGGGAGCAAACAATGAGCAGTTCTTC
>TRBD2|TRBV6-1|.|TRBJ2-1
CASSASGANEQFF
TGTGCCTCTTCGGCTAGCGGAGCCAATGAGCAGTTCTTC
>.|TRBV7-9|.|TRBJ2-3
CASSLLDGASTDTQYF
TGTGCCAGCAGTCTCCTCGACGGCGCTAGCACAGATACGCAGTATTTT
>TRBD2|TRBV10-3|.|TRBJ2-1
CAISGTSGRDEQFF
TGTGCCATCAGTGGGACTAGCGGGAGGGATGAGCAGTTCTTC
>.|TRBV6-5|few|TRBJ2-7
CARQGRWRQYF
TGTGCCCGCCAAGGGCGATGGCGCCAGTACTTC
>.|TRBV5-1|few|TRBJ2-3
CASSLEQFTDTQYF
TGCGCCAGCAGCTTGGAGCAATTCACAGATACGCAGTATTTT
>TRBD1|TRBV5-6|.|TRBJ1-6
CASSGTARNSPLHF
TGTGCCAGCAGTGGGACAGCGCGAAATTCACCCCTCCACTTT
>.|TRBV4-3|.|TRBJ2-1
CASSQENPIVGLEYNEQFF
TGCGCCAGCAGCCAAGAAAATCCAATAGTAGGGCTAGAATACAATGAGCAGTTCTTC
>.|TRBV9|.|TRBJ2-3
CASSVLGVGGDTQYF
TGTGCCAGCAGCGTTCTAGGAGTGGGCGGAGATACGCAGTATTTT
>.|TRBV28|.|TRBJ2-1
CASRLDRSGWNEQFF
TGTGCCAGCAGGCTCGATAGGTCTGGTTGGAATGAGCAGTTCTTC
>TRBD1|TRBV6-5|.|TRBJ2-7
CASSRTGGEQYF
TGTGCCAGCAGTCGTACAGGGGGGGAGCAGTACTTC
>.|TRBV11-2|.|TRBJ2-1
CASNPPRGVYNEQFF
TGTGCCAGCAACCCTCCCCGAGGGGTCTACAATGAGCAGTTCTTC
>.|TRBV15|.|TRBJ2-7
CATSNRADYEQYF
TGTGCCACCAGCAACAGGGCGGACTACGAGCAGTACTTC
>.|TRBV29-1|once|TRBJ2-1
CSVDLGIQGYNEQFF
TGCAGCGTTGATCTCGGTATCCAGGGCTACAATGAGCAGTTCTTC
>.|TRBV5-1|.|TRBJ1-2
CASSLDAVDYGYTF
TGCGCCAGCAGCTTGGACGCTGTGGACTATGGCTACACCTTC
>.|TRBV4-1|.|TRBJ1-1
CASSQAETQGKNTEAFF
TGCGCCAGCAGCCAAGCTGAAACACAGGGAAAGAACACTGAAGCTTTCTTT
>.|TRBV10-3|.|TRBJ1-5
CAISESGGHQPQHF
TGTGCCATCAGTGAGTCGGGAGGGCATCAGCCCCAGCATTTT
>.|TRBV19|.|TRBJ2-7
CASSIVAGASYEQYF
TGTGCCAGTAGTATAGTGGCGGGGGCCTCCTACGAGCAGTACTTC
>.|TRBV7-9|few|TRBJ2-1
CASSSYSLGYVYNEQFF
TGTGCCAGCAGCTCTTATAGTCTCGGTTACGTCTACAATGAGCAGTTCTTC